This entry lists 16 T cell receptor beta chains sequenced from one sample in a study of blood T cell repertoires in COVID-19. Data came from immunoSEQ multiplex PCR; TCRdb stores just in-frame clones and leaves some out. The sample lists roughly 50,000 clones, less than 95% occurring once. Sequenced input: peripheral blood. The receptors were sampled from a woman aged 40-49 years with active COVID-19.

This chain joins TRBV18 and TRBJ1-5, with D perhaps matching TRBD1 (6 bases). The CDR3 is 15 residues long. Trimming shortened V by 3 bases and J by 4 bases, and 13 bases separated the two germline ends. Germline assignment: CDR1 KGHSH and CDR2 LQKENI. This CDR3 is CASSPRDTPNQPQHF. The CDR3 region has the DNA TGTGCCAGCTCACCGAGGGACACCCCGAATCAGCCCCAGCATTTT.

The CDR3 is CASSHTSGGQPETQYF. The CDR3 DNA reads TGTGCCAGCAGCCATACTAGCGGGGGGCAGCCAGAGACCCAGTACTTC. The chain links TRBV7-2 to TRBJ2-5; TRBD2 aligns across 12 bases. The CDR3 is 16 residues long. The germline V gene has CDR1 SGHTA and CDR2 FQGNSA. The ends lost 5 bases at V and 4 bases at J; junction bases unmatched: 8.

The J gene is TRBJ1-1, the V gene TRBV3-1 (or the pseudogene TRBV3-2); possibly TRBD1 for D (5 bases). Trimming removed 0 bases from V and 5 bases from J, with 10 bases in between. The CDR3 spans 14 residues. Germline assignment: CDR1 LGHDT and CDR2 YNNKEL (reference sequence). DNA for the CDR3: TGTGCCAGCAGCCAAGAGGGGGGTAGGACTGAAGCTTTCTTT. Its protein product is CASSQEGGRTEAFF.

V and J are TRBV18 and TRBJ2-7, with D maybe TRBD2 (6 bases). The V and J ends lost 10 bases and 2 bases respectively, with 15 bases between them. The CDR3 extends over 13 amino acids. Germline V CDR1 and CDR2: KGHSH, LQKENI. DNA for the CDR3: TGTGCCACCTCGGAGGGGAATGCCTACGAGCAGTACTTC. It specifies CATSEGNAYEQYF.

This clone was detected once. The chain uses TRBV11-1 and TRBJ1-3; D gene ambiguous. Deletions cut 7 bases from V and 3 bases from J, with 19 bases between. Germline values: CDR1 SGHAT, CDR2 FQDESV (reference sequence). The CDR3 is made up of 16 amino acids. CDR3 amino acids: CASTSFGEVDGNTIYF. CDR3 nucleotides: TGTGCCAGCACCTCATTCGGGGAAGTGGATGGAAACACCATATATTTT.

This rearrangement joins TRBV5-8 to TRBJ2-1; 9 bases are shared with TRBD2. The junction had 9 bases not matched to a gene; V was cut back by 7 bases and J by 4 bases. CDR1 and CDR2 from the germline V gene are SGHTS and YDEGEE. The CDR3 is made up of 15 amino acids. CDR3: CASRSGGPLYNEQFF. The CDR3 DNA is TGTGCCAGCCGTAGCGGGGGCCCTTTGTACAATGAGCAGTTCTTC.

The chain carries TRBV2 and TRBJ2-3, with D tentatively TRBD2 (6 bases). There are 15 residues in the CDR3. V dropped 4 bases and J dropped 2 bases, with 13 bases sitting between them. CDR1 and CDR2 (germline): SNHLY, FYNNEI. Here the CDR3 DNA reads TGTGCCAGCAGTGGTAATGGGGGGATCACAGATACGCAGTATTTT. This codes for CASSGNGGITDTQYF.

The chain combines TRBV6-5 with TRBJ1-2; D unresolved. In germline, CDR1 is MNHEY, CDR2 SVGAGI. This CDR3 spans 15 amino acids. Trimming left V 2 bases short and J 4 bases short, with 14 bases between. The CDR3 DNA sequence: TGTGCCAGCAGTTACCTTTCTAGAGGGTCCTATGGCTACACCTTC. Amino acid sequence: CASSYLSRGSYGYTF.

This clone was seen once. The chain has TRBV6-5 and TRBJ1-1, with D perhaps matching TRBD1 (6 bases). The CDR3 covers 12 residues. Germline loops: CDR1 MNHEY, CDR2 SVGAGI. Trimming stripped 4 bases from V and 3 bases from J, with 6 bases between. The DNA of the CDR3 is TGTGCCAGCAGTTCAGGGGACACTGAAGCTTTCTTT. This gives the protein CASSSGDTEAFF.

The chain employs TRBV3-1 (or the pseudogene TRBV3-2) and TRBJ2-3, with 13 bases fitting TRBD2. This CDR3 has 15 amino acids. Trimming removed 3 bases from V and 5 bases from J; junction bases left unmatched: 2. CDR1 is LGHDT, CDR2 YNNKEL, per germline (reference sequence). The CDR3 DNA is TGTGCCAGCAGCCAGACTAGCGGGGGGCGAGATACGCAGTATTTT. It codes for CASSQTSGGRDTQYF.

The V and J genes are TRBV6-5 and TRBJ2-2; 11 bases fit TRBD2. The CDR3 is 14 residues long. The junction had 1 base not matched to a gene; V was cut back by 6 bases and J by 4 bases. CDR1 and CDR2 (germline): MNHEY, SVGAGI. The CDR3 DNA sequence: TGTGCCAGCAGGGGGACTAGCGGCACCGGGGAGCTGTTTTTT. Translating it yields CASRGTSGTGELFF.

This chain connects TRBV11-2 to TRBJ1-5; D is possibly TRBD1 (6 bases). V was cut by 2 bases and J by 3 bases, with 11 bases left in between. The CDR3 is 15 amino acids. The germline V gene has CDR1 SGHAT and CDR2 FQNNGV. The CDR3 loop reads CASSLNNRVNQPQHF. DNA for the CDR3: TGTGCCAGCAGCTTAAATAACAGGGTCAATCAGCCCCAGCATTTT.

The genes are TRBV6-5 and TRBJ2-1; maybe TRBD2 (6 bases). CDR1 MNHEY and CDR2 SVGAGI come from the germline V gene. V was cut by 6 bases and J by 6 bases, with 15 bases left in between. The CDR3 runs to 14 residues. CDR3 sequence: CASRGGTIVNEQFF. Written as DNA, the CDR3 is TGTGCCAGCAGAGGAGGGACGATAGTCAATGAGCAGTTCTTC.

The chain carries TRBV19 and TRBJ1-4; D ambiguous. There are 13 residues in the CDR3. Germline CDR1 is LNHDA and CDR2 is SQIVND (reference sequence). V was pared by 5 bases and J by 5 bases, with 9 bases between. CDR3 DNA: TGTGCCAGTAGTGGAGGGTGGAATGAAAAACTGTTTTTT. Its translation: CASSGGWNEKLFF.

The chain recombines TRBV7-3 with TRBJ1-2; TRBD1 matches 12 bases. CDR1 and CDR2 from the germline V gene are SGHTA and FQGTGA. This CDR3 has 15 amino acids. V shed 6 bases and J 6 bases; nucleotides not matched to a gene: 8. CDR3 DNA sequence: TGTGCCAGCAGTTACCACCGGGACAGGGGGCATGGCTACACCTTC. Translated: CASSYHRDRGHGYTF.

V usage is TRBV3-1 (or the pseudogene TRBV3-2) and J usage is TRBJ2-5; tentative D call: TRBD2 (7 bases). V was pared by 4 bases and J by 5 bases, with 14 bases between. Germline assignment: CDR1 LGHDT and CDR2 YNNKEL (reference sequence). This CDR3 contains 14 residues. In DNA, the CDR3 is TGTGCCAGCAGCCCCCGGGGGGCTCGGGAGACCCAGTACTTC. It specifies CASSPRGARETQYF.